The 32 T cell receptor beta chains given below trace back to one sample, sequenced in a study of cytomegalovirus exposure and HLA in healthy donors. PCR amplification relied on 60 Vbeta primers (plus 13 Jbeta primers). The table came from immunoSEQ multiplex PCR; TCRdb's copy has only in-frame clones and leaves some out. The data show about 93,000 clones, over 75% seen once. Sequenced input: PBMCs. These receptors were collected from a man aged 45 to 65 in good health and CMV-seronegative.

Comments on this clone: A junction boundary mismatches the germline segment, possibly from a read error. This chain joins TRBV7-9 and TRBJ2-3; D is perhaps TRBD2 (6 bases). CDR1 SEHNR and CDR2 FQNEAQ come from the germline V gene (reference sequence). The CDR3 runs 16 residues. The CDR3 region is CSSSLYEGGTTDTQYF. CDR3 coding DNA: TGTTCCAGCAGCTTATATGAGGGAGGTACTACAGATACGCAGTATTTT. Complete variable domain (other parts from reference TRBV7-9 and TRBJ2-3): DTGVSQNPRHKITKRGQNVTFRCDPISEHNRLYWYRQTLGQGPEFLTYFQNEAQLEKSRLLSDRFSAERPKGSFSTLEIQRTEQGDSAMYLCSSSLYEGGTTDTQYFGPGTRLTVL.

The chain carries TRBV28 and TRBJ1-2; 7 bases are shared with TRBD1. The CDR3 sequence is 14 residues long. V lost 5 bases, J lost 0 bases, and 3 bases stayed unmatched. Germline V CDR1 and CDR2: MDHEN, SYDVKM. In nucleotides, the CDR3 is TGTGCCAGCAGTCGGGGGACAGCTAACTATGGCTACACCTTC. It specifies CASSRGTANYGYTF.

The rearrangement uses TRBV11-2 and TRBJ1-3, with D possibly TRBD1 on 6 matching bases. This CDR3 region has 15 residues. V was pared by 3 bases and J by 2 bases, with 11 bases between. Germline values: CDR1 SGHAT, CDR2 FQNNGV. CDR3 residues: CASSLDSPAGNTIYF. The CDR3 nucleotides are TGTGCCAGCAGCTTGGACAGTCCGGCTGGAAACACCATATATTTT.

The CDR3: CASSTGTRNQETQYF. For the CDR3, the DNA is TGTGCCAGCAGCACAGGAACCAGAAATCAAGAGACCCAGTACTTC. This sequence joins TRBV7-8 and TRBJ2-5, with TRBD1 as a possible D gene (5 bases). The V and J ends lost 5 bases and 2 bases respectively, with 15 bases between them. Germline values: CDR1 SGHVS, CDR2 FQNEAQ. There are 15 residues in the CDR3. The variable domain in full, with the rest retrieved from reference TRBV7-8 and TRBJ2-5, is GAGVSQSPRYKVAKRGQDVALRCDPISGHVSLFWYQQALGQGPEFLTYFQNEAQLDKSGLPSDRFFAERPEGSVSTLKIQRTQQEDSAVYLCASSTGTRNQETQYFGPGTRLLVL.

The chain carries TRBV4-2 and TRBJ2-5; 7 nucleotides line up with TRBD2. Germline loops: CDR1 LGHNA, CDR2 YNFKEQ. Trimming at V came to 6 bases and at J to 3 bases, leaving 10 bases not matched to a gene. The CDR3 has 15 residues. CDR3 region: CASRRGVAEKETQYF. CDR3 bases: TGTGCCAGCAGACGGGGGGTAGCGGAGAAAGAGACCCAGTACTTC.

This clone turned up a few times. The rearrangement uses TRBV29-1 and TRBJ1-2, with D possibly TRBD1 on 5 matching bases. Germline V CDR1 and CDR2: SQVTM, ANQGSEA. CDR3 length equals 11 residues. V was trimmed by 7 bases and J by 2 bases, leaving 8 bases between them. This CDR3 reads CSGGGNYGYTF. The CDR3 nucleotides are TGCAGCGGGGGGGGAAACTATGGCTACACCTTC.

This clone was counted a few times. The V and J genes are TRBV5-1 and TRBJ2-7, with 10 bases matching TRBD2. The CDR3 covers 17 residues. Looked up from germline, CDR1 is SGHRS and CDR2 is YFSETQ. Trimming at V came to 3 bases and at J to 3 bases, leaving 12 bases not matched to a gene. The CDR3 nucleotides read TGCGCCAGCAGCTATCTAGCGGGAGTAACGGAAATCTACGAGCAGTACTTC. Amino acids: CASSYLAGVTEIYEQYF.

On this clone: Other DNA sequences within the sample encode an identical CDR3. This rearrangement joins TRBV5-8 to TRBJ2-3, with 7 positions matching TRBD1. V lost 4 bases to trimming and J lost 2 bases; unmatched junction nucleotides: 4. Germline-derived CDR1 and CDR2 are SGHTS and YDEGEE. The CDR3 runs 14 residues. DNA for the CDR3: TGTGCCAGCAGCCTTGGACAGGTCACAGATACGCAGTATTTT. Its protein is CASSLGQVTDTQYF.

With regard to this clone: One end of the junction fails to match germline, which may point to a read error. The J gene is TRBJ1-1, the V gene TRBV7-9; TRBD1 matches at 8 bases. The CDR3 totals 16 residues. Germline values: CDR1 SEHNR, CDR2 FQNEAQ (reference sequence). CDR3 coding DNA: TGTTCCAGCAGCCCCCCAGGGGGCGCGCGGAACACTGAAGCTTTCTTT. This encodes CSSSPPGGARNTEAFF.

The V and J genes are TRBV30 and TRBJ2-3, with a possible D match to TRBD1 (6 bases). Between the trimmed V and J ends, which lost 3 bases and 10 bases, there was a span of 11 bases. Germline CDR1 is GTSNPN and CDR2 is SVGIG (reference sequence). The CDR3 sequence is 11 residues long. CDR3 loop: CAWRDRRAQYF. The CDR3 bases are TGTGCCTGGAGGGACAGACGGGCGCAGTATTTT.

The chain uses TRBV6-6 and TRBJ1-2; possible D gene TRBD1, 5 bases. V lost 0 bases, J lost 4 bases, and 12 bases lay in between. Germline V gene lookup returns CDR1 MNHNY and CDR2 SVGAGI (reference sequence). The CDR3 is 15 residues long. CDR3 sequence (DNA): TGTGCCAGCAGTTACTCGATCGGGGGATTCTATGGCTACACCTTC. Its protein product is CASSYSIGGFYGYTF.

The J gene is TRBJ2-7, the V gene TRBV19; D uncertain. The germline gives CDR1 LNHDA, CDR2 SQIVND (reference sequence). This CDR3 comprises 14 residues. V gave up 6 bases and J gave up 3 bases, with 15 bases separating them. CDR3 bases: TGTGCCAGTAGCCTCGGCAGTCTAGGCTACGAGCAGTACTTC. Translating gives CASSLGSLGYEQYF.

Only a few counts were recorded for this clone. This chain connects TRBV2 to TRBJ2-5, with TRBD1 identical over 10 bases. In germline, CDR1 is SNHLY, CDR2 FYNNEI. CDR3 length: 15 amino acids. V lost 6 bases to trimming and J lost 5 bases; unmatched junction nucleotides: 9. CDR3 in DNA: TGTGCCAGCAGCCCCAGGGACAGGGGAGGCGAGACCCAGTACTTC. Its protein is CASSPRDRGGETQYF.

This clone was found once. This chain joins TRBV5-1 and TRBJ2-1, with 9 bases aligning to TRBD2. Losses at the gene ends were 4 bases for V and 0 bases for J; bases not matched to a gene: 8. The V gene's germline CDR1 is SGHRS and CDR2 YFSETQ. The length of the CDR3 is 17 residues. The CDR3 nucleotides read TGCGCCAGCAGCCTCCTTTCAGCGGGGGGCTCCTACAATGAGCAGTTCTTC. It specifies CASSLLSAGGSYNEQFF.

The gene calls are TRBV15 and TRBJ2-7; 9 nucleotides match TRBD1. J gave up 4 bases and V 5 bases, and 9 bases lay outside the gene matches. This CDR3 has 15 amino acids. Germline CDR1 and CDR2: LNHNV and YYDKDF (reference sequence). This CDR3 is CATSEPGTGMYEQYF. In DNA form, the CDR3 reads TGTGCCACCAGCGAACCCGGGACAGGGATGTACGAGCAGTACTTC.

This clone showed up just once. V is TRBV14 and J is TRBJ2-5; 7 nucleotides align to TRBD2. The CDR3 is 16 amino acids. Germline assignment: CDR1 SGHDN and CDR2 FVKESK. V shed 5 bases and J 1 base; nucleotides not matched to a gene: 10. CDR3 DNA: TGTGCCAGCAGCTCCACTAGCGCCGCGTTCCAAGAGACCCAGTACTTC. Amino acid sequence: CASSSTSAAFQETQYF.

V usage is TRBV6-1 and J usage is TRBJ2-3, with TRBD2 matching 13 bases. Germline V lookup: CDR1 MNHNS, CDR2 SASEGT. V trimming: 4 bases; J trimming: 2 bases; junction bases outside the gene matches: 3. The CDR3 consists of 16 residues. The CDR3 sequence is CASSGGLAGYTDTQYF. CDR3 nucleotide sequence: TGTGCCAGCAGTGGGGGACTAGCGGGGTACACAGATACGCAGTATTTT.

This clone occurred a few times. V usage is TRBV5-1 and J usage is TRBJ2-1; TRBD1 matches at 10 bases. In germline, CDR1 is SGHRS, CDR2 YFSETQ. The CDR3 consists of 14 residues. With 4 bases clipped from V and 8 bases from J, the junction kept 6 bases outside the gene matches. CDR3 in DNA: TGCGCCAGCAGCACGGGACAGGGGAGCGATGAGCAGTTCTTC. Protein: CASSTGQGSDEQFF.

The V call is TRBV6-1, the J call TRBJ1-2; D not certain. CDR1 is MNHNS, CDR2 SASEGT, per germline. Trimming left V 7 bases short and J 6 bases short, with 21 bases between. This CDR3 contains 15 residues. DNA of the CDR3: TGTGCCAGCATCCAAATCGGGTCCTCCATCGATGGCTACACCTTC. It is translated as CASIQIGSSIDGYTF.

The chain employs TRBV2 and TRBJ2-1; 8 bases line up with TRBD1. CDR1 and CDR2 (germline): SNHLY, FYNNEI. After removal of 6 bases from V and 2 bases from J, the junction contained 3 bases not matched to a gene. The length of the CDR3 is 14 residues. Written as DNA, the CDR3 is TGTGCCAGCAGAGGGACAGGCGCCTACAATGAGCAGTTCTTC. This sequence encodes CASRGTGAYNEQFF.

The rearrangement joins TRBV2 to TRBJ2-4; 10 nucleotides align to TRBD1. V lost 3 bases, J lost 7 bases, and 3 bases stayed unmatched. Germline CDR1 is SNHLY and CDR2 is FYNNEI. The CDR3 totals 14 residues. CDR3: CASSDRQGANIQYF. The CDR3, as DNA: TGTGCCAGCAGTGATAGACAGGGGGCGAACATTCAGTACTTC. Full variable domain (missing parts from reference TRBV2 and TRBJ2-4): EPEVTQTPSHQVTQMGQEVILRCVPISNHLYFYWYRQILGQKVEFLVSFYNNEISEKSEIFDDQFSVERPDGSNFTLKIRSTKLEDSAMYFCASSDRQGANIQYFGAGTRLSVL.

This chain connects TRBV19 to TRBJ2-7; 9 bases fit TRBD1. CDR3 size: 15 residues. With 3 bases clipped from V and 3 bases from J, the junction kept 6 bases outside the gene matches. CDR1 is LNHDA, CDR2 SQIVND, per germline (reference sequence). DNA for the CDR3: TGTGCCAGTAGTATCGGGACAGGGTCCATCTACGAGCAGTACTTC. This encodes CASSIGTGSIYEQYF.

V gene TRBV30 combines with J gene TRBJ1-3; no clear D gene. In germline, CDR1 is GTSNPN, CDR2 SVGIG (reference sequence). The CDR3 totals 13 residues. Between the trimmed V and J ends, which lost 3 bases and 0 bases, there was a span of 6 bases. CDR3 protein: CAWSATSGNTIYF. DNA of the CDR3: TGTGCCTGGAGCGCTACCTCTGGAAACACCATATATTTT.

The chain recombines TRBV28 with TRBJ1-2; TRBD1 is a possible D gene (5 bases). Germline CDR1 and CDR2: MDHEN and SYDVKM. The CDR3 spans 13 residues. V was shortened by 2 bases and J by 3 bases, with 7 bases between the two germline ends. The CDR3 DNA is TGTGCCAGCAGTTTAGGGGGGTACTATGGCTACACCTTC. Protein product: CASSLGGYYGYTF.

This clone is a singleton in its sample. The chain has TRBV9 and TRBJ2-7, with 12 bases aligning to TRBD2. This CDR3 spans 14 amino acids. J gave up 5 bases and V 3 bases, and 3 bases lay outside the gene matches. Germline CDR1 and CDR2: SGDLS and YYNGEE. CDR3 in amino acids: CASSASGRAHEQYF. The CDR3, as DNA: TGTGCCAGCAGCGCTAGCGGGAGGGCCCACGAGCAGTACTTC.

This clone was counted a few times. The chain links TRBV11-3 to TRBJ2-7, with 11 bases identical to TRBD2. Germline-derived CDR1 and CDR2 are SGHNT and YENEEA. Trimming removed 5 bases from V and 2 bases from J; junction bases left unmatched: 5. The CDR3 is 15 amino acids. Here the CDR3 reads CASSVAGGPAYEQYF. The CDR3 bases are TGTGCCAGCAGCGTAGCGGGAGGGCCGGCCTACGAGCAGTACTTC. The full variable domain, in which reference TRBV11-3 and TRBJ2-7 provide the parts outside the CDR3, is EAGVVQSPRYKIIEKKQPVAFWCNPISGHNTLYWYLQNLGQGPELLIRYENEEAVDDSQLPKDRFSAERLKGVDSTLKIQPAELGDSAVYLCASSVAGGPAYEQYFGPGTRLTVT.

V usage is TRBV2 and J usage is TRBJ2-7; a possible D gene is TRBD2 (6 bases). The V end was cut by 1 base, the J end by 4 bases, with 14 bases between. CDR1 SNHLY and CDR2 FYNNEI come from the germline V gene. The CDR3 covers 15 residues. In DNA, the CDR3 is TGTGCCAGCAGTGAAGATATAACGGGGAGGTACGAGCAGTACTTC. Encoded protein: CASSEDITGRYEQYF. Full variable domain (remainder filled in from reference TRBV2 and TRBJ2-7): EPEVTQTPSHQVTQMGQEVILRCVPISNHLYFYWYRQILGQKVEFLVSFYNNEISEKSEIFDDQFSVERPDGSNFTLKIRSTKLEDSAMYFCASSEDITGRYEQYFGPGTRLTVT.

The chain uses TRBV10-2 and TRBJ2-7; TRBD2 matches 10 bases. The CDR3 sequence is 17 residues long. Losses at the gene ends were 5 bases for V and 0 bases for J; bases not matched to a gene: 10. CDR1 is WSHSY, CDR2 SAAADI, per germline. In DNA form, the CDR3 reads TGCGCCAGCAGTTCGTGGACTAGCGGCCCCGTCTCCTACGAGCAGTACTTC. The encoded protein is CASSSWTSGPVSYEQYF.

This clone was picked up a small number of times. This chain links TRBV5-4 with TRBJ2-5; 7 bases fit TRBD2. The DNA end is a closer match to TRBJ2-7, so the J assignment may be wrong. CDR1 is SGHNT and CDR2 is YYREEE in the germline V gene (reference sequence). The CDR3 contains 14 residues. CDR3 nucleotide sequence: TGTGCCAGCAGCCCGGGAGGCAGAGCCTACGAGCAGTACTTC. Protein product: CASSPGGRAYEQYF.

This clone was observed a handful of times. This chain links TRBV19 with TRBJ2-6; the D gene is possibly TRBD2 (5 bases). Germline V gene data show CDR1 as LNHDA and CDR2 as SQIVND (reference sequence). This CDR3 is built from 14 residues. With 10 bases removed from V and 0 bases from J, the gap between germline ends came to 10 bases. The CDR3 protein is CATQTSSGANVLTF. Here the CDR3 DNA reads TGTGCCACCCAAACTAGCTCTGGGGCCAACGTCCTGACTTTC.

V gene TRBV4-3 combines with J gene TRBJ2-1; TRBD1 matches 12 bases. Germline CDR1 LGHNA, CDR2 YSLEER. V dropped 0 bases and J dropped 7; count of bases not matched to a gene: 7. The CDR3 has 17 residues. CDR3 protein: CASSQDFRDRGLNEQFF. For the CDR3, the DNA is TGCGCCAGCAGCCAAGACTTCCGGGACAGGGGGCTGAATGAGCAGTTCTTC.

J is TRBJ2-7 and V is TRBV4-1, with 7 bases aligning to TRBD1. This CDR3 comprises 15 residues. Germline V gene sequence: CDR1 MGHRA, CDR2 YSYEKL. Trimming at V came to 5 bases and at J to 3 bases, leaving 10 bases not matched to a gene. This chain's CDR3 is CASSYSLAGGYEQYF. CDR3 nucleotide sequence: TGCGCCAGCAGCTACTCTTTGGCAGGGGGCTACGAGCAGTACTTC.